This T cell receptor beta chain was documented in a study of molecular identifiers for immune sequencing clone quantification. This CDR3 comprises 13 residues. CDR1 SEHNR and CDR2 FQNEAQ come from the germline V gene (reference sequence). V gave up 8 bases and J gave up 4 bases; unmatched junction bases: 7. TCRdb processed the PCR reads anew with MiXCR; each CDR3 protein has one entry. The sample holds approximately 93,000 distinct CDR3 sequences, around a quarter seen once. This TCR was recovered from a human donor in good health. Some libraries in this study had Jurkat cell RNA spiked in. The V and J genes are TRBV7-9 and TRBJ2-5; 7 bases agree with TRBD1. The source material was naive CD8+ T cells from blood, with Jurkat cell RNA spiked in. Noted subset: FACS-sorted CD8+CD4-CCR7+CD45RA+ naive T cells. The CDR3 is CASLIGDRETQYF. CDR3 coding DNA: TGTGCCAGCCTTATAGGGGACAGAGAGACCCAGTACTTC.